This note documents a single T cell receptor (beta chain) sequence. This sample stems from a study of blood T cell repertoires in COVID-19. Study summary: COVID-19 samples from acute and convalescent phases originated in the United States, Italy and Spain.

The protocol was immunoSEQ multiplex PCR, while the TCRdb copy is restricted to in-frame clones and leaves out a portion. Counted here are roughly 180,000 clones, under 85% occurring once; the ten biggest clones make up roughly 1.3%. CDR1 and CDR2 from the germline V gene are LNHDA and SQIVND (reference sequence). V lost 6 bases and J lost 0, with 12 bases in between. The CDR3 covers 15 residues. This TCR was recovered from a man aged 60 to 69 who had recovered from COVID-19. Sequencing input: peripheral blood. V is TRBV19 and J is TRBJ1-5; D possibly corresponds to TRBD1 (6 bases). The CDR3 here is CASRTGHYSNQPQHF. DNA of the CDR3: TGTGCCAGTAGGACAGGCCATTATAGCAATCAGCCCCAGCATTTT. Variable domain in full (rest from reference TRBV19 and TRBJ1-5): DGGITQSPKYLFRKEGQNVTLSCEQNLNHDAMYWYRQDPGQGLRLIYYSQIVNDFQKGDIAEGYSVSREKKESFPLTVTSAQKNPTAFYLCASRTGHYSNQPQHFGDGTRLSIL.